One and the same sample provided the 10 T cell receptor beta chains below, sequenced in a study of CD4 T cells in relation to SARS-CoV-2 and coronaviruses. Before the COVID-19 pandemic, during about 2010-2018, CD4+ T cells were taken from unexposed donors. Some clones are missing from TCRdb's copy, which holds only in-frame ones; the method was immunoSEQ multiplex PCR. The sample includes about 65,000 clones, about 89% seen only once; the top ten take over 1.5%. Material: memory CD4+ T cells from PBMCs. The receptors come from a human donor in good health.

The chain has TRBV5-6 and TRBJ1-4; the match to TRBD1 covers 7 bases. Germline values: CDR1 SGHDT, CDR2 YYEEEE. This CDR3 comprises 15 residues. V trimming: 3 bases; J trimming: 2 bases; junction bases outside the gene matches: 4. The CDR3 protein is CASSYNRGTNEKLFF. CDR3 sequence (DNA): TGTGCCAGCAGCTACAACAGGGGCACTAATGAAAAACTGTTTTTT.

The chain joins TRBV9 to TRBJ1-2; the D gene is possibly TRBD1 (5 bases). Per the germline V gene, CDR1 is SGDLS and CDR2 is YYNGEE. Trimming shortened V by 3 bases and J by 6 bases, and 18 bases separated the two germline ends. The CDR3 contains 15 residues. In DNA form, the CDR3 reads TGTGCCAGCAGCGCTTGGGGACGGCCGTTTGATGGCTACACCTTC. Its translation is CASSAWGRPFDGYTF.

This chain connects TRBV5-1 to TRBJ2-7; D uncertain. The CDR3 is made up of 14 amino acids. CDR1 is SGHRS, CDR2 YFSETQ, per germline. With 5 bases removed from V and 2 bases from J, the gap between germline ends came to 14 bases. DNA for the CDR3: TGCGCCAGCAGGGGTACTCTCACACCCTACGAGCAGTACTTC. Its translation is CASRGTLTPYEQYF.

This chain joins TRBV4-3 and TRBJ1-6; D not certain. With 0 bases removed from V and 7 bases from J, the gap between germline ends came to 13 bases. Germline V gives CDR1 LGHNA, CDR2 YSLEER. CDR3 length equals 16 residues. The CDR3 loop reads CASSQELTSRNSPLHF. In DNA form, the CDR3 reads TGCGCCAGCAGCCAAGAGCTCACATCAAGGAATTCACCCCTCCACTTT.

This clone was recorded once. J is TRBJ2-2 and V is TRBV6-4; TRBD1 matches 7 bases. The CDR3 consists of 16 residues. V dropped 0 bases and J dropped 4; count of bases not matched to a gene: 5. Per the germline V gene, CDR1 is MRHNA and CDR2 is SNTAGT. CDR3 in DNA: TGTGCCAGCAGTGACTCGAGGGACAGTGGCACCGGGGAGCTGTTTTTT. It specifies CASSDSRDSGTGELFF.

The chain combines TRBV5-5 with TRBJ1-2; 9 nucleotides line up with TRBD1. The CDR3 consists of 17 residues. Losses at the gene ends were 0 bases for V and 8 bases for J; bases not matched to a gene: 14. CDR1 SGHKS and CDR2 YYEKEE come from the germline V gene (reference sequence). DNA for the CDR3: TGTGCCAGCAGCTTGGTAATGGGACAGGGCCGGCTGGGGGGCTACACCTTC. Amino acid sequence: CASSLVMGQGRLGGYTF. The full variable domain, completed using reference TRBV5-5 and TRBJ1-2, is DAGVTQSPTHLIKTRGQQVTLRCSPISGHKSVSWYQQVLGQGPQFIFQYYEKEERGRGNFPDRFSARQFPNYSSELNVNALLLGDSALYLCASSLVMGQGRLGGYTFGSGTRLTVV.

This rearrangement joins TRBV3-1 (or the pseudogene TRBV3-2) to TRBJ2-2, with 7 bases matching TRBD1. V gave up 5 bases and J gave up 2 bases; unmatched junction bases: 17. Germline V gene sequence: CDR1 LGHDT, CDR2 YNNKEL (reference sequence). This CDR3 has 19 amino acids. The CDR3 nucleotides read TGTGCCAGCAGCTTCGACAGGGTCGGTGCCGTCCACAACACCGGGGAGCTGTTTTTT. It codes for CASSFDRVGAVHNTGELFF.

In this sample, this clone turned up once. The rearrangement links TRBV7-2 to TRBJ2-7; weak D call: TRBD2 (6 bases). V shed 4 bases and J shed 0 bases, with 10 bases lying between them. The CDR3 has 14 amino acids. Germline assignment: CDR1 SGHTA and CDR2 FQGNSA. The CDR3 DNA reads TGTGCCAGCAGCTCTCCGGGAGTCTCCTACGAGCAGTACTTC. Amino acids: CASSSPGVSYEQYF.

The V call is TRBV18, the J call TRBJ2-4, with 10 bases lining up with TRBD1. V was clipped by 6 bases and J by 11 bases; unmatched bases: 16. This CDR3 comprises 16 residues. CDR1 KGHSH and CDR2 LQKENI come from the germline V gene. The CDR3 bases are TGTGCCAGCTCTCCCGGGACAGGGGCGACGGGGTTGGTTCAGTACTTC. It is translated as CASSPGTGATGLVQYF.

The chain carries TRBV24-1 and TRBJ2-7; D may be TRBD2 (5 bases). The CDR3 spans 15 residues. Trimming cost V 3 bases and J 0 bases, with 11 bases left between them. The germline V gene encodes CDR1 KGHDR and CDR2 SFDVKD. The CDR3 reads CATSDAEASSYEQYF. In nucleotides, the CDR3 is TGTGCCACCAGTGATGCGGAGGCTAGCTCCTACGAGCAGTACTTC.